This T cell receptor (beta chain) was sequenced in a study of shared clonotypes between healthy human individuals. Study-wide results and caveats: On the whole, naive subsets had larger estimated richness than memory subsets had.

TCRdb keeps only in-frame clones here, not all; method: immunoSEQ multiplex PCR. The table records roughly 2.2 million clones, 92% of them present only once. Division of CD4+ cells produced a CD45RA+ naive subset and a CD45RA-negative memory subset. Turning to this clone: Antigen specificity is unknown.

The V gene's germline CDR1 is LNHDA and CDR2 SQIVND (reference sequence). The ends were cut back, 2 bases at V and 6 bases at J, with 11 bases in the middle. This CDR3 spans 13 amino acids. The chain links TRBV19 to TRBJ2-7; the D gene is possibly TRBD2 (5 bases). The source is a man aged 18 to 29 in good health. Some clones in this sample may be carry-over from other donors' samples. Input material: naive CD4+ T cells from PBMCs. Subset indicated: CD45RA+ positively selected. The CDR3: CASSIYLEGEQYF. CDR3 DNA sequence: TGTGCCAGTAGTATATATCTAGAGGGCGAGCAGTACTTC.